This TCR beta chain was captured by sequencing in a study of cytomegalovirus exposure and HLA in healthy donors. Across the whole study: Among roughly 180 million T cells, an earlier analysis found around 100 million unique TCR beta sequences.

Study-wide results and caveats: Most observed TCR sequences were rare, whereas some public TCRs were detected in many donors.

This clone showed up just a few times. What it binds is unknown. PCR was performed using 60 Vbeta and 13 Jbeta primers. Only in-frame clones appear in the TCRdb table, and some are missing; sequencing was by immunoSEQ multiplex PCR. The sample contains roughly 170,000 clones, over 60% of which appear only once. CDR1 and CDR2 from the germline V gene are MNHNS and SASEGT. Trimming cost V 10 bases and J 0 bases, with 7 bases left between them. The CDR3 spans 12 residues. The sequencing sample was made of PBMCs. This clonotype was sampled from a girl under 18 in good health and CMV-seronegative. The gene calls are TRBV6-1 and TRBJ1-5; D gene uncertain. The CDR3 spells CATRGSNQPQHF. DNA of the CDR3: TGTGCCACGCGAGGTAGCAATCAGCCCCAGCATTTT.